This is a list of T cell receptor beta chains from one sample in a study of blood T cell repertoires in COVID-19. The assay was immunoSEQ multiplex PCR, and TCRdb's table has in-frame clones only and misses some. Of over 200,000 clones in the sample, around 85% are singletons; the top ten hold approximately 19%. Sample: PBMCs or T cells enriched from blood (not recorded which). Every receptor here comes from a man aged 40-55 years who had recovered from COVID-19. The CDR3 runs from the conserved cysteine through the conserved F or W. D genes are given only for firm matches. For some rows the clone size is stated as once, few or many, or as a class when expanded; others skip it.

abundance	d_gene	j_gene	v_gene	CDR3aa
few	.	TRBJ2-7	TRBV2	CASHRTALSSYEQYF
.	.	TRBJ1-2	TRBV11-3	CASSLEATGRYYGYTF
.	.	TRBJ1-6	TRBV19	CASSIDTGSSYNSPLHF
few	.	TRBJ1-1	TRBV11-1	CASSPQMNTEAFF
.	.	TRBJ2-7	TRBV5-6	CASSLSWQGLEQYF
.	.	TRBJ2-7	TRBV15	CATSTTPSSYEQYF
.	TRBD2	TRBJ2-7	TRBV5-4	CASSRGGSSGSSHEQYF
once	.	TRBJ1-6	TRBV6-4	CASSESVSYNSPLHF
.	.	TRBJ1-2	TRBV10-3	CAISAANYGYTF
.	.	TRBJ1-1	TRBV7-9	CASSLAQGKNTEAFF
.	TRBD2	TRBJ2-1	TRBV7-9	CASSFSGRVEQFF
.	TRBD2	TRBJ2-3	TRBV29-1	CSVEDNIAGAVRTQYF
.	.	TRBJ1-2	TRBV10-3	CAITDPQGSYGYTF
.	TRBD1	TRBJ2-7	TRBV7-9	CASSQTGQTYEQYF
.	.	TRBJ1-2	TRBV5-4	CASSSTGWAGNGYTF
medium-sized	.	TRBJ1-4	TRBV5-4	CASPKGEEANEKLFF
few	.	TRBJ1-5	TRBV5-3	CARGGGKRFHSNQPQHF
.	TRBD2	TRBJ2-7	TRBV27	CASSPRAGETYEQYF
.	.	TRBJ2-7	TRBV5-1	CASSPLTGSYEQYF
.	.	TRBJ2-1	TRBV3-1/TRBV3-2	CASSLRTANNEQFF
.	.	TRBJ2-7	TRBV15	CATSRDRPYEQYF
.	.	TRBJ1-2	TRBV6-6	CASSYTPGTTYGYTF
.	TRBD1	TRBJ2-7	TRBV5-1	CASSPRGLGYEQYF
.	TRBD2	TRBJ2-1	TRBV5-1	CASSFSRGGVSYNEQFF
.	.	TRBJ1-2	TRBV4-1	CASSQDPGQGYGYTF
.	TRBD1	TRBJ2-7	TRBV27	CASSVGQGSYEQYF
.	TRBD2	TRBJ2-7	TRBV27	CASSLTGGSAYEQYF